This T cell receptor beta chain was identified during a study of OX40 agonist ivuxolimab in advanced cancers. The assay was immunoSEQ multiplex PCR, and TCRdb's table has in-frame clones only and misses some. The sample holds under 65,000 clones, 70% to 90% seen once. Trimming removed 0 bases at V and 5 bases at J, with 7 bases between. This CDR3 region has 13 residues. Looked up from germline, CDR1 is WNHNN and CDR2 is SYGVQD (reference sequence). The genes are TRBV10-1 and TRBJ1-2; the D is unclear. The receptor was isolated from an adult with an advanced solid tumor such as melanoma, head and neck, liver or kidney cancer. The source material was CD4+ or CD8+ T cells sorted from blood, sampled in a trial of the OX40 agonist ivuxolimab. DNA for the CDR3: TGCGCCAGCAGTGAGTCAAGGTTGTATGGCTACACCTTC. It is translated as CASSESRLYGYTF.